This T cell receptor beta chain was sequenced for a study of blood T cell repertoires in COVID-19. Across the study: Donors in the United States, Italy and Spain gave samples during acute or convalescent COVID-19. PBMCs, B-cell-depleted T cells, or T cells provided the cDNA or gDNA that made up the material.

The CDR3 contains 15 residues. CDR1 and CDR2 (germline): SGHTA, FQGNSA. J was trimmed by 5 bases and V by 2 bases; bases with no gene match: 7. Method: immunoSEQ multiplex PCR; TCRdb's copy keeps in-frame clones and lacks some. The data contain about 140,000 clones, approximately 90% of them singletons. The source material was peripheral blood. This clonotype originated in an elderly woman with acute or convalescent COVID-19. This sequence joins TRBV7-2 and TRBJ2-5; 8 bases match TRBD2. DNA for the CDR3: TGTGCCAGCAGCTTAACGGGGGGGCCGGTGGAGACCCAGTACTTC. Its protein is CASSLTGGPVETQYF.